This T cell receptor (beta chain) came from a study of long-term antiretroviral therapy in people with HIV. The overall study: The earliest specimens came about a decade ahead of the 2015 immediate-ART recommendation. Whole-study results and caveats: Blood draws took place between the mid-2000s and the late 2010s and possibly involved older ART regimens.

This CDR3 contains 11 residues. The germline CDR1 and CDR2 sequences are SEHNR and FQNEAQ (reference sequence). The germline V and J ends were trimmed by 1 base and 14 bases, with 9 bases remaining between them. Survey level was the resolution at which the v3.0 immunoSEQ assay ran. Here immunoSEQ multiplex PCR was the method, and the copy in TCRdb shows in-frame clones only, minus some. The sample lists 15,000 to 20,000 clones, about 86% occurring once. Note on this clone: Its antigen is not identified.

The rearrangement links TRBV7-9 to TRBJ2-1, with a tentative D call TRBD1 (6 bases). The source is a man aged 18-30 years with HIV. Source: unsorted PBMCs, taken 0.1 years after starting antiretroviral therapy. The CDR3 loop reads CASSLGPGEFF. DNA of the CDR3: TGTGCCAGCAGCTTAGGTCCAGGGGAGTTCTTC.